This T cell receptor (beta chain) emerged from a study of blood T cell repertoires in COVID-19. As for the study in general: The cDNA or gDNA used as material had been derived from T cells, B-cell-depleted T cells, or PBMCs.

Germline V lookup: CDR1 MDHEN, CDR2 SYDVKM. V lost 6 bases, J lost 11 bases, and 9 bases stayed unmatched. This CDR3 has 12 residues. Generated by immunoSEQ multiplex PCR, the TCRdb table keeps only in-frame clones and is missing some. The sample shows about 220,000 clones, approximately 81% of them seen only once. The source of this sequence is a woman of 80 years or more with acute or convalescent COVID-19. The chain recombines TRBV28 with TRBJ1-1; TRBD1 matches 7 bases. The source material was peripheral blood. The DNA of the CDR3 is TGTGCCAGCAGGCACAGGGGCTATTGGGCTTTCTTT. Amino acid sequence: CASRHRGYWAFF.